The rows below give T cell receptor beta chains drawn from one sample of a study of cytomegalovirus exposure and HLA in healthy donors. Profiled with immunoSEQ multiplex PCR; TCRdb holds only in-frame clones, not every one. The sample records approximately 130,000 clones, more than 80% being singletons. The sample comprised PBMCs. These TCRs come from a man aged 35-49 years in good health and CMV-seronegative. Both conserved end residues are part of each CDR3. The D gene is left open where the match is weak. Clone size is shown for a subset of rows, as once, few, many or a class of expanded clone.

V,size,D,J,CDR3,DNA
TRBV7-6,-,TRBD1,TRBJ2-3,CASSLTGQGGFYTDTQYF,TGTGCCAGCAGCTTAACGGGACAGGGTGGGTTCTACACAGATACGCAGTATTTT
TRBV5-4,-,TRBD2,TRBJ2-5,CASSLMGAGETQYF,TGTGCCAGCAGCTTAATGGGAGCGGGGGAGACCCAGTACTTC
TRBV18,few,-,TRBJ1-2,CASSPGIYGYTF,TGTGCCAGCTCACCCGGTATCTATGGCTACACCTTC
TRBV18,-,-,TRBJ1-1,CASSYRRDTEAFF,TGTGCCAGCTCGTATAGGCGGGACACTGAAGCTTTCTTT
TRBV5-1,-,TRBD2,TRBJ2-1,CASTWASGGANEQFF,TGCGCCAGCACCTGGGCTAGCGGGGGGGCCAATGAGCAGTTCTTC
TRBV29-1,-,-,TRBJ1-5,CSVAGTTDSNQPQHF,TGCAGCGTTGCTGGGACAACCGATAGCAATCAGCCCCAGCATTTT
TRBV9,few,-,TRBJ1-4,CASSVAGQYNEKLFF,TGTGCCAGCAGCGTAGCCGGACAGTATAATGAAAAACTGTTTTTT
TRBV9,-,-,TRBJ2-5,CASGVADSTQEAQYF,TGTGCCAGCGGGGTGGCGGACAGCACTCAAGAGGCCCAGTACTTC
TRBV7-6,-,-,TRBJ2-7,CASSVTATTYEQYF,TGTGCCAGCAGCGTTACAGCCACCACCTACGAGCAGTACTTC
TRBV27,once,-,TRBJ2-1,CASISAGLGEQFF,TGTGCCAGCATTTCGGCGGGCCTGGGTGAGCAGTTCTTC
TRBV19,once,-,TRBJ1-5,CASSIGREDYQPQHF,TGTGCCAGTAGTATAGGTCGGGAAGATTATCAGCCCCAGCATTTT
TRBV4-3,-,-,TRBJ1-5,CASSPGTYSNQPQHF,TGCGCCAGCAGCCCGGGGACTTATAGCAATCAGCCCCAGCATTTT
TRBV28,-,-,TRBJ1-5,CASRPAIGGNQPQHF,TGTGCCAGCAGACCCGCAATTGGAGGCAATCAGCCCCAGCATTTT
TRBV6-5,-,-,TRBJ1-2,CASSPGWGDGYTF,TGTGCCAGCAGTCCGGGGTGGGGAGATGGCTACACCTTC
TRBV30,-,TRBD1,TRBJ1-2,CAWGTGGGYTF,TGTGCCTGGGGGACAGGGGGCGGCTACACCTTC
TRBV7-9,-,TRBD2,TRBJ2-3,CASSLLAGGLGDTQYF,TGTGCCAGCAGTTTACTAGCGGGGGGGCTCGGGGATACGCAGTATTTT
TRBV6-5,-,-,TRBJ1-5,CASSYSRQSNQPQHF,TGTGCCAGCAGTTACTCGAGACAGAGCAATCAGCCCCAGCATTTT
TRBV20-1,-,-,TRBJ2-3,CSVRGEDTQYF,TGCAGTGTGCGGGGTGAAGATACGCAGTATTTT
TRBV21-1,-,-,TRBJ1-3,CASSKRVNSQYGNTIYF,TGTGCCAGCAGCAAACGAGTTAACAGCCAATATGGAAACACCATATATTTT
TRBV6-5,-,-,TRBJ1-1,CASSFQGVTEAFF,TGTGCCAGCAGTTTTCAGGGCGTCACTGAAGCTTTCTTT
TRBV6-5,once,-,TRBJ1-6,CASSPPAGYNSPLHF,TGTGCCAGCAGTCCACCGGCAGGTTATAATTCACCCCTCCACTTT
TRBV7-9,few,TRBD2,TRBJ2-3,CASSFRTSASLGTQYF,TGTGCCAGCAGCTTCCGGACTAGCGCGAGTCTCGGTACGCAGTATTTT